This T cell receptor (beta chain) was sequenced in a study of control samples from healthy donors and cancer patients. Profiling relied on immunoSEQ multiplex PCR, and the TCRdb table lists in-frame clones only, not all of them. The table has approximately 60,000 clones, 90% seen once. Trimming stripped 0 bases from V and 3 bases from J, with 3 bases between. CDR1 and CDR2 from the germline V gene are GTSNPN and SVGIG (reference sequence). This CDR3 is 12 amino acids long. The sequencing input was PBMCs. The chain links TRBV30 to TRBJ1-3; D gene unclear. The TCR sequence derives from a woman aged 45-65 years with colorectal cancer. This CDR3 is CAWSVSGNTIYF. The CDR3 DNA follows: TGTGCCTGGAGTGTAAGTGGAAACACCATATATTTT.